This T cell receptor (beta chain) came from a study of shared clonotypes between healthy human individuals. Study findings and constraints: In general, naive subsets displayed greater estimated richness than memory subsets did. It was the few donors that limited the genetic and exposure-history diversity represented.

Worth noting for this clone: Its target is not known.

CD8 cells classed as naive were CD45RO-negative and positively selected for CCR7, excluding terminally differentiated effector memory CD45RA+ cells. CDR3 length equals 13 residues. V lost 1 base and J lost 9; bases outside the gene matches: 7. Germline values: CDR1 SQVTM, CDR2 ANQGSEA. A deep-level run was used for the assay. Per the authors' pipeline: Sequence data from immunoSEQ were junction-only and lacked quality scores; consequently, filtering differed. Assay: immunoSEQ multiplex PCR; the TCRdb copy retains only in-frame clones and omits some. Clone size and the V and J calls come from that table; the DNA yielded D and trimming. In the table there are approximately 720,000 clones, roughly 94% of which are singletons.

This receptor was obtained from a young man in good health. The rearrangement joins TRBV29-1 to TRBJ2-3; TRBD1 matches 7 bases. Sequencing was done on a sample of naive CD8+ T cells sorted from blood. CDR3 coding DNA: TGCAGCGTTGAAGGACAGGGACGTAGCACGCAGTATTTT. Translated, it gives CSVEGQGRSTQYF.